This is a list of T cell receptor beta chains from one sample in a study of T-cell reconstitution after alpha-beta-depleted transplantation in children. TCRdb processed the PCR reads anew with MiXCR; each CDR3 protein has one entry. The sample yields about 480,000 distinct CDR3 sequences, 12% seen once. The sequences come from PBMCs from the stem cell graft donor, collected from the stem cell graft. The receptors were sampled from a human donor who donated a stem cell graft to a child with combined immunodeficiency. CDR3s include the opening cysteine and the closing phenylalanine or tryptophan. Fields, in order: CDR3 protein, CDR3 DNA, J gene, D gene, clone size, V gene. The D gene is left open where the match is weak. Only some rows state a clone size, as once, few, many or a class for expanded clones.

CDR3aa: CATGGRGERSSYEQYF
CDR3nt: TGTGCCACCGGCGGACGAGGAGAACGAAGCTCCTACGAGCAGTACTTC
j_gene: TRBJ2-7
d_gene: -
abundance: -
v_gene: TRBV2

CDR3aa: CASSLDKTRSGANVLTF
CDR3nt: TGTGCCAGCAGCTTAGACAAAACTCGCTCTGGGGCCAACGTCCTGACTTTC
j_gene: TRBJ2-6
d_gene: -
abundance: -
v_gene: TRBV11-2

CDR3aa: CASSSGQGLHQETQYF
CDR3nt: TGTGCCAGCAGCTCCGGACAGGGCTTGCACCAAGAGACCCAGTACTTC
j_gene: TRBJ2-5
d_gene: TRBD1
abundance: many
v_gene: TRBV7-3

CDR3aa: CASRDLGLNQETQYF
CDR3nt: TGTGCCAGCAGGGACCTAGGGCTGAACCAAGAGACCCAGTACTTC
j_gene: TRBJ2-5
d_gene: -
abundance: few
v_gene: TRBV6-1

CDR3aa: CASSFKEFTDTQYF
CDR3nt: TGTGCCAGCAGCTTTAAGGAATTCACAGATACGCAGTATTTT
j_gene: TRBJ2-3
d_gene: -
abundance: many
v_gene: TRBV7-9

CDR3aa: CASSYSEEGYTEAFF
CDR3nt: TGTGCCAGCAGTTACTCGGAGGAGGGGTACACTGAAGCTTTCTTT
j_gene: TRBJ1-1
d_gene: -
abundance: few
v_gene: TRBV6-5

CDR3aa: CASSLGTSVSYNEQFF
CDR3nt: TGCGCCAGCAGCTTGGGGACTAGTGTCTCCTACAATGAGCAGTTCTTC
j_gene: TRBJ2-1
d_gene: TRBD2
abundance: few
v_gene: TRBV5-1

CDR3aa: CSVAPGQGSTEAFF
CDR3nt: TGCAGCGTCGCACCGGGACAGGGAAGCACTGAAGCTTTCTTT
j_gene: TRBJ1-1
d_gene: TRBD1
abundance: many
v_gene: TRBV29-1

CDR3aa: CASGPWGGPQHF
CDR3nt: TGTGCTAGTGGTCCCTGGGGGGGGCCCCAGCATTTT
j_gene: TRBJ1-5
d_gene: -
abundance: -
v_gene: TRBV12-5

CDR3aa: CAWMQGAPTEAFF
CDR3nt: TGTGCCTGGATGCAGGGGGCTCCTACTGAAGCTTTCTTT
j_gene: TRBJ1-1
d_gene: TRBD1
abundance: -
v_gene: TRBV30

CDR3aa: CASSYSSSRSPIAEGYTF
CDR3nt: TGTGCCAGCAGTTACTCAAGTTCCAGGAGCCCTATCGCAGAGGGCTACACCTTC
j_gene: TRBJ1-2
d_gene: -
abundance: once
v_gene: TRBV6-5

CDR3aa: CASSQDVPGGVFGEQFF
CDR3nt: TGTGCCAGCAGCCAAGATGTCCCTGGGGGTGTCTTCGGGGAGCAGTTCTTC
j_gene: TRBJ2-1
d_gene: -
abundance: -
v_gene: TRBV3-1

CDR3aa: CASSQVGGFGANVLTF
CDR3nt: TGCGCCAGCAGCCAAGTAGGGGGCTTTGGGGCCAACGTCCTGACTTTC
j_gene: TRBJ2-6
d_gene: TRBD1
abundance: few
v_gene: TRBV4-3

CDR3aa: CASSLAGGQDTQYF
CDR3nt: TGTGCCAGCAGCTTAGCGGGGGGGCAAGATACGCAGTATTTT
j_gene: TRBJ2-3
d_gene: -
abundance: many
v_gene: TRBV7-2

CDR3aa: CASRWGSSDTGELFF
CDR3nt: TGTGCCAGCAGATGGGGGAGTTCGGACACCGGGGAGCTGTTTTTT
j_gene: TRBJ2-2
d_gene: -
abundance: many
v_gene: TRBV12-3/TRBV12-4

CDR3aa: CASSQDSIQETQYF
CDR3nt: TGCGCCAGCAGCCAAGACAGCATCCAAGAGACCCAGTACTTC
j_gene: TRBJ2-5
d_gene: -
abundance: -
v_gene: TRBV5-1

CDR3aa: CASSLVSSSHEQYF
CDR3nt: TGTGCCAGCAGCTTGGTGAGCAGTTCCCACGAGCAGTACTTC
j_gene: TRBJ2-7
d_gene: -
abundance: -
v_gene: TRBV5-5

CDR3aa: CASSPWASGGYNEQFF
CDR3nt: TGTGCCAGCAGCCCTTGGGCTAGCGGGGGATACAATGAGCAGTTCTTC
j_gene: TRBJ2-1
d_gene: TRBD2
abundance: -
v_gene: TRBV7-3

CDR3aa: CASSFDSDSPLHF
CDR3nt: TGTGCCAGCAGTTTCGACAGCGACTCACCCCTCCACTTT
j_gene: TRBJ1-6
d_gene: -
abundance: few
v_gene: TRBV12-3/TRBV12-4

CDR3aa: CASSLPPYEQYF
CDR3nt: TGTGCCAGCAGTCTCCCTCCCTACGAGCAGTACTTC
j_gene: TRBJ2-7
d_gene: -
abundance: few
v_gene: TRBV27

CDR3aa: CASSLDRGGIYEQYF
CDR3nt: TGCGCCAGCAGCTTGGACAGGGGCGGCATATACGAGCAGTACTTC
j_gene: TRBJ2-7
d_gene: TRBD1
abundance: -
v_gene: TRBV5-1

CDR3aa: CASSQDRDATYEQYF
CDR3nt: TGCGCCAGCAGCCAAGACCGGGACGCAACCTACGAGCAGTACTTC
j_gene: TRBJ2-7
d_gene: -
abundance: few
v_gene: TRBV4-3

CDR3aa: CASSSGTGIGTGKLFF
CDR3nt: TGCGCCAGCAGCTCCGGGACGGGAATCGGGACCGGAAAACTGTTTTTT
j_gene: TRBJ1-4
d_gene: -
abundance: few
v_gene: TRBV5-1

CDR3aa: CASRRDRYNEQFF
CDR3nt: TGTGCCAGCCGCCGGGACCGATACAATGAGCAGTTCTTC
j_gene: TRBJ2-1
d_gene: -
abundance: few
v_gene: TRBV27

CDR3aa: CASSSGFRETQYF
CDR3nt: TGTGCCAGCAGCTCAGGGTTCAGAGAGACCCAGTACTTC
j_gene: TRBJ2-5
d_gene: -
abundance: few
v_gene: TRBV7-8

CDR3aa: CASSLAGQTMNTGELFF
CDR3nt: TGCGCCAGCAGCTTGGCCGGACAGACTATGAACACCGGGGAGCTGTTTTTT
j_gene: TRBJ2-2
d_gene: -
abundance: many
v_gene: TRBV5-1

CDR3aa: CSARDPGEEKLFF
CDR3nt: TGCAGTGCTAGAGATCCGGGGGAAGAAAAACTGTTTTTT
j_gene: TRBJ1-4
d_gene: -
abundance: -
v_gene: TRBV20-1

CDR3aa: CASSSPRNRESTDTQYF
CDR3nt: TGTGCCAGCAGCTCCCCTCGGAACCGGGAGAGCACAGATACGCAGTATTTT
j_gene: TRBJ2-3
d_gene: -
abundance: many
v_gene: TRBV9

CDR3aa: CASSEIAGEYNEQFF
CDR3nt: TGTGCCAGCAGTGAAATAGCGGGGGAGTACAATGAGCAGTTCTTC
j_gene: TRBJ2-1
d_gene: TRBD2
abundance: few
v_gene: TRBV6-1

CDR3aa: CASSPREQGAGANVLTF
CDR3nt: TGTGCCAGCAGTCCAAGGGAACAGGGGGCGGGGGCCAACGTCCTGACTTTC
j_gene: TRBJ2-6
d_gene: TRBD1
abundance: few
v_gene: TRBV12-3/TRBV12-4

CDR3aa: CASSSQRYTDTQYF
CDR3nt: TGTGCCAGCAGCTCCCAGCGGTACACAGATACGCAGTATTTT
j_gene: TRBJ2-3
d_gene: -
abundance: -
v_gene: TRBV7-2

CDR3aa: CSASLGRLSYEQYF
CDR3nt: TGCAGTGCTAGTTTGGGGAGGCTTTCCTACGAGCAGTACTTC
j_gene: TRBJ2-7
d_gene: -
abundance: -
v_gene: TRBV20-1

CDR3aa: CASSEPWTPGNYGYTF
CDR3nt: TGTGCCAGCAGTGAACCCTGGACACCCGGGAACTATGGCTACACCTTC
j_gene: TRBJ1-2
d_gene: -
abundance: once
v_gene: TRBV2

CDR3aa: CASRGSEHGYTF
CDR3nt: TGTGCCAGTAGGGGATCCGAACATGGCTACACCTTC
j_gene: TRBJ1-2
d_gene: -
abundance: -
v_gene: TRBV19

CDR3aa: CASSPDRTATGELFF
CDR3nt: TGTGCCAGCAGCCCGGACAGAACCGCCACCGGGGAGCTGTTTTTT
j_gene: TRBJ2-2
d_gene: -
abundance: -
v_gene: TRBV7-2

CDR3aa: CSARPVGNTEAFF
CDR3nt: TGCAGTGCTAGGCCCGTTGGGAACACTGAAGCTTTCTTT
j_gene: TRBJ1-1
d_gene: -
abundance: -
v_gene: TRBV20-1

CDR3aa: CASSLGAGGRETQYF
CDR3nt: TGTGCCAGCAGTTTAGGGGCTGGGGGCCGGGAGACCCAGTACTTC
j_gene: TRBJ2-5
d_gene: -
abundance: -
v_gene: TRBV12-3/TRBV12-4

CDR3aa: CATSRNNGDIVRDTQYF
CDR3nt: TGTGCCACCAGCAGGAACAACGGGGACATCGTTAGGGATACGCAGTATTTT
j_gene: TRBJ2-3
d_gene: -
abundance: many
v_gene: TRBV15

CDR3aa: CASSFGTGGGSYEQYF
CDR3nt: TGTGCCAGCAGTTTCGGGACAGGGGGTGGATCCTACGAGCAGTACTTC
j_gene: TRBJ2-7
d_gene: TRBD1
abundance: few
v_gene: TRBV12-3/TRBV12-4

CDR3aa: CASSFRDTGELFF
CDR3nt: TGTGCCAGCAGTTTTAGGGACACCGGGGAGCTGTTTTTT
j_gene: TRBJ2-2
d_gene: -
abundance: many
v_gene: TRBV5-1

CDR3aa: CASSYSFAGEETQYF
CDR3nt: TGTGCCAGCAGTTACTCCTTTGCGGGGGAAGAGACCCAGTACTTC
j_gene: TRBJ2-5
d_gene: TRBD2
abundance: few
v_gene: TRBV6-2/TRBV6-3

CDR3aa: CASSPDPAGAFF
CDR3nt: TGTGCCAGCAGCCCGGATCCGGCGGGGGCTTTCTTT
j_gene: TRBJ1-1
d_gene: -
abundance: few
v_gene: TRBV12-3/TRBV12-4

CDR3aa: CASSPGPTGTDTQYF
CDR3nt: TGTGCCAGCAGCCCGGGCCCGACGGGCACAGATACGCAGTATTTT
j_gene: TRBJ2-3
d_gene: -
abundance: -
v_gene: TRBV11-3

CDR3aa: CASSPPTLRLAKNIQYF
CDR3nt: TGTGCCAGCTCACCACCTACACTTCGTCTAGCCAAAAACATTCAGTACTTC
j_gene: TRBJ2-4
d_gene: -
abundance: -
v_gene: TRBV18

CDR3aa: CAWSDRDYEQYF
CDR3nt: TGTGCCTGGAGTGACAGGGACTACGAGCAGTACTTC
j_gene: TRBJ2-7
d_gene: -
abundance: many
v_gene: TRBV30

CDR3aa: CASSADINEAFF
CDR3nt: TGTGCCAGCAGTGCGGACATTAATGAAGCTTTCTTT
j_gene: TRBJ1-1
d_gene: -
abundance: once
v_gene: TRBV6-1

CDR3aa: CASSKGGAGAIYEQYF
CDR3nt: TGTGCCAGCAGCAAAGGCGGGGCGGGGGCTATCTACGAGCAGTACTTC
j_gene: TRBJ2-7
d_gene: -
abundance: few
v_gene: TRBV7-2

CDR3aa: CASSVTAGNNEQFF
CDR3nt: TGCGCCAGCAGCGTGACCGCAGGTAACAATGAGCAGTTCTTC
j_gene: TRBJ2-1
d_gene: -
abundance: few
v_gene: TRBV4-3

CDR3aa: CASRGPSSYEQYF
CDR3nt: TGTGCCAGCAGAGGGCCAAGCTCCTACGAGCAGTACTTC
j_gene: TRBJ2-7
d_gene: -
abundance: many
v_gene: TRBV18

CDR3aa: CASRRGTASNSPLHF
CDR3nt: TGTGCCAGCAGGAGAGGGACAGCGTCAAATTCACCCCTCCACTTT
j_gene: TRBJ1-6
d_gene: TRBD1
abundance: -
v_gene: TRBV28

CDR3aa: CASSRDSLDEQFF
CDR3nt: TGTGCCAGCTCTAGGGACAGTCTCGATGAGCAGTTCTTC
j_gene: TRBJ2-1
d_gene: TRBD1
abundance: -
v_gene: TRBV7-3

CDR3aa: CASSPGLTSYNEQFF
CDR3nt: TGTGCCAGCAGCCCGGGACTGACGTCCTACAATGAGCAGTTCTTC
j_gene: TRBJ2-1
d_gene: -
abundance: -
v_gene: TRBV7-2

CDR3aa: CAIRDGTSPETQYF
CDR3nt: TGTGCCATCAGGGATGGGACATCCCCAGAGACCCAGTACTTC
j_gene: TRBJ2-5
d_gene: -
abundance: few
v_gene: TRBV10-3

CDR3aa: CASSVVSFPDETQYF
CDR3nt: TGTGCCAGCAGCGTAGTTAGCTTCCCGGATGAGACCCAGTACTTC
j_gene: TRBJ2-5
d_gene: -
abundance: many
v_gene: TRBV9

CDR3aa: CASSLGPSNTGELFF
CDR3nt: TGTGCCAGCAGCCTGGGACCCTCGAACACCGGGGAGCTGTTTTTT
j_gene: TRBJ2-2
d_gene: -
abundance: -
v_gene: TRBV13

CDR3aa: CATSRDRAGANVLTF
CDR3nt: TGTGCCACCAGCAGAGACAGGGCTGGGGCCAACGTCCTGACTTTC
j_gene: TRBJ2-6
d_gene: -
abundance: few
v_gene: TRBV15

CDR3aa: CASSQDIGQGYTF
CDR3nt: TGCGCCAGCAGCCAAGATATAGGCCAGGGTTACACCTTC
j_gene: TRBJ1-2
d_gene: -
abundance: many
v_gene: TRBV4-3

CDR3aa: CASSLREGRVGEQFF
CDR3nt: TGTGCCAGCAGTCTCCGGGAGGGCCGGGTCGGTGAGCAGTTCTTC
j_gene: TRBJ2-1
d_gene: TRBD2
abundance: -
v_gene: TRBV12-3/TRBV12-4

CDR3aa: CASSAGVLGSYEQYF
CDR3nt: TGTGCCAGCAGTGCAGGGGTCTTAGGCTCCTACGAGCAGTACTTC
j_gene: TRBJ2-7
d_gene: -
abundance: few
v_gene: TRBV27

CDR3aa: CATGRPPSNEQFF
CDR3nt: TGTGCCACCGGACGCCCCCCCAGCAATGAGCAGTTCTTC
j_gene: TRBJ2-1
d_gene: -
abundance: many
v_gene: TRBV24-1